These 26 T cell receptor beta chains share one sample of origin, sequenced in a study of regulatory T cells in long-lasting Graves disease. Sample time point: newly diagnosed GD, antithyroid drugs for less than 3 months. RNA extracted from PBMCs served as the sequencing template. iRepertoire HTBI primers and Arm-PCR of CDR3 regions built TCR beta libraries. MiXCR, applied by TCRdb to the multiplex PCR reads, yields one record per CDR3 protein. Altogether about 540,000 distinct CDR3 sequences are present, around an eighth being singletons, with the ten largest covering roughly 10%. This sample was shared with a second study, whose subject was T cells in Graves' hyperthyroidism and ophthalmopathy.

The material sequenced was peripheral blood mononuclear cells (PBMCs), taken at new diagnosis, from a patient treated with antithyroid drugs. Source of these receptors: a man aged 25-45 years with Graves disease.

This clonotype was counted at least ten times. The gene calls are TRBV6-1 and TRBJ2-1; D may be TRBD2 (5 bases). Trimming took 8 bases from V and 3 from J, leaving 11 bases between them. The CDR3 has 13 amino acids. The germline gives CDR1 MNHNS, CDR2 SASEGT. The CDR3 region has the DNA TGTGCCAGCGCGACGGGGAACTACAATGAGCAGTTCTTC. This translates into CASATGNYNEQFF.

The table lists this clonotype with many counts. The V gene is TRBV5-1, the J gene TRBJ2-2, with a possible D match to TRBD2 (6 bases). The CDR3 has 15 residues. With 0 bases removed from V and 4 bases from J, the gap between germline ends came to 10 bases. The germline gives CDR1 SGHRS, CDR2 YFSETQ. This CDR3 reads CASSLGSGPTGELFF. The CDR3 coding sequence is TGCGCCAGCAGCTTGGGGAGCGGGCCCACCGGGGAGCTGTTTTTT.

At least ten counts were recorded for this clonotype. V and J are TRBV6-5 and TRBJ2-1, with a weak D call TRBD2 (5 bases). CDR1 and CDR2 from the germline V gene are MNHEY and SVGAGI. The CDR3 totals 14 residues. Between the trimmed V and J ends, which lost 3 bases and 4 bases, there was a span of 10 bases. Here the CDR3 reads CASSYGGRYNEQFF. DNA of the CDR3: TGTGCCAGCAGTTATGGAGGCAGATACAATGAGCAGTTCTTC.

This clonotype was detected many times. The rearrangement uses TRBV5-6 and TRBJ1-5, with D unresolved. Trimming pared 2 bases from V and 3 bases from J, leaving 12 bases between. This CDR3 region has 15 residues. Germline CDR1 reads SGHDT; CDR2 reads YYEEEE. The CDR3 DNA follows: TGTGCCAGCAGCTTCGGGGTGGGCGACAATCAGCCCCAGCATTTT. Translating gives CASSFGVGDNQPQHF. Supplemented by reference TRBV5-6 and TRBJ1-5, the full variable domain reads DAGVTQSPTHLIKTRGQQVTLRCSPKSGHDTVSWYQQALGQGPQFIFQYYEEEERQRGNFPDRFSGHQFPNYSSELNVNALLLGDSALYLCASSFGVGDNQPQHFGDGTRLSIL.

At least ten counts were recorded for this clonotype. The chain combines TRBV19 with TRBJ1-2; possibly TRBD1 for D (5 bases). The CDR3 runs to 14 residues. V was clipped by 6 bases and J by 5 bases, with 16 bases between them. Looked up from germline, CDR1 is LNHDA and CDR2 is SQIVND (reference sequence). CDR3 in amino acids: CASRKGVQVYGYTF. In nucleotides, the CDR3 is TGTGCCAGTAGAAAAGGGGTCCAGGTATATGGCTACACCTTC.

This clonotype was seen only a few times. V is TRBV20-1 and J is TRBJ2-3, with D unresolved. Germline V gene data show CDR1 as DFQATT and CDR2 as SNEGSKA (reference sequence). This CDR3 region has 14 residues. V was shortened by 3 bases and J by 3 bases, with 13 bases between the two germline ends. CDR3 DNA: TGCAGTGCTAGGAACCCCCGGACGACAGATACGCAGTATTTT. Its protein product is CSARNPRTTDTQYF.

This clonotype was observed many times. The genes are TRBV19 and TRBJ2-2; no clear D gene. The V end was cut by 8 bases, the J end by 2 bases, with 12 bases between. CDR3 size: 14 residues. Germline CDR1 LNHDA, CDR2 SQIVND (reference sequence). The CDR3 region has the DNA TGTGCCAGTTCAGAGACGGATAACACCGGGGAGCTGTTTTTT. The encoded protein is CASSETDNTGELFF. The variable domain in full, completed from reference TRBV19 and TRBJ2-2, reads DGGITQSPKYLFRKEGQNVTLSCEQNLNHDAMYWYRQDPGQGLRLIYYSQIVNDFQKGDIAEGYSVSREKKESFPLTVTSAQKNPTAFYLCASSETDNTGELFFGEGSRLTVL.

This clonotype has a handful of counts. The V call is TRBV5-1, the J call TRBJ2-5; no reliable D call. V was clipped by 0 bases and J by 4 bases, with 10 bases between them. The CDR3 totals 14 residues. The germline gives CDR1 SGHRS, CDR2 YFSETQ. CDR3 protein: CASSLVPASETQYF. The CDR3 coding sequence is TGCGCCAGCAGCTTGGTCCCTGCGTCAGAGACCCAGTACTTC.

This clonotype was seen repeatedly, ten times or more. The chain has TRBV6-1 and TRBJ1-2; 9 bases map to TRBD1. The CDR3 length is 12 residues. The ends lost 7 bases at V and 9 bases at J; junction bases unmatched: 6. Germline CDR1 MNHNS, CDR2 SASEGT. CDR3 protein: CASKGTGSSYTF. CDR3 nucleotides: TGTGCCAGCAAGGGGACAGGGAGTAGCTACACCTTC.

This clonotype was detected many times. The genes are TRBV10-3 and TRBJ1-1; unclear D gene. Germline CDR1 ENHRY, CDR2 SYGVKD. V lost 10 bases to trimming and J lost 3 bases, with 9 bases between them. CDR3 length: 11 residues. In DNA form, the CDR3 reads TGTGCCACAGCTGGGGACACTGAAGCTTTCTTT. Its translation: CATAGDTEAFF.

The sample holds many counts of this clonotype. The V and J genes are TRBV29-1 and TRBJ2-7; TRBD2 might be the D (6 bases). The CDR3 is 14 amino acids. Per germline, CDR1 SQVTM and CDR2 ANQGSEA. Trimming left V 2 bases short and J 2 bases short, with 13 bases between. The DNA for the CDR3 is TGCAGCGTTGAATCTGCGGGGCAGCCCTACGAGCAGTACTTC. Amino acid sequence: CSVESAGQPYEQYF.

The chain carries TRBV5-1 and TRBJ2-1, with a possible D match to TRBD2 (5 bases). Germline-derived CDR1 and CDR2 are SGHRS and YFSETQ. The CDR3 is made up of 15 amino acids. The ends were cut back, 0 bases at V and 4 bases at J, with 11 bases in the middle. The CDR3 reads CASSLGVGDYNEQFF. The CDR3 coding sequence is TGCGCCAGCAGCTTGGGTGTCGGGGATTACAATGAGCAGTTCTTC.

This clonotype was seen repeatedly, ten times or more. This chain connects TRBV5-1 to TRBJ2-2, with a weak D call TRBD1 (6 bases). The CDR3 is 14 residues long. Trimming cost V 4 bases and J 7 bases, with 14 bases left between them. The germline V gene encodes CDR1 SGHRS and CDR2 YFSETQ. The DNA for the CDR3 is TGCGCCAGCAGCGTATACAGGGACGGCGGGGAGCTGTTTTTT. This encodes CASSVYRDGGELFF.

The CDR3 reads CSARDSLAGYTGELFF. The CDR3 DNA sequence: TGCAGTGCTAGAGATTCGCTAGCGGGGTACACCGGGGAGCTGTTTTTT. The chain has TRBV20-1 and TRBJ2-2; 9 nucleotides line up with TRBD2. Germline CDR1 and CDR2: DFQATT and SNEGSKA (reference sequence). This CDR3 has 16 amino acids. The V and J ends lost 0 bases and 3 bases, in that order; junction bases with no gene match: 5.

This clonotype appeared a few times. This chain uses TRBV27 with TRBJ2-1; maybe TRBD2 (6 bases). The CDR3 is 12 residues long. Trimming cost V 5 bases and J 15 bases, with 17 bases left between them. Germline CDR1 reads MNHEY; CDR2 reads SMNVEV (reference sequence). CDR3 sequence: CASSPRLDVWFF. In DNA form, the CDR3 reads TGTGCCAGCAGTCCGCGACTAGATGTTTGGTTCTTC.

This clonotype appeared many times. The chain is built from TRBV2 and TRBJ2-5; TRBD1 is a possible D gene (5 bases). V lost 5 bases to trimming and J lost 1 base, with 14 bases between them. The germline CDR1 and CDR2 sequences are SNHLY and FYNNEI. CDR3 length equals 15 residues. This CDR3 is CASSRLRGTQETQYF. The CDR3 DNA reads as TGTGCCAGCAGTCGCCTTAGGGGAACCCAAGAGACCCAGTACTTC.

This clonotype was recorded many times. The CDR3 loop is CASSDDNADTQYF. DNA of the CDR3: TGTGCCAGCAGTGACGACAACGCAGATACGCAGTATTTT. V gene TRBV27 combines with J gene TRBJ2-3, with D unresolved. Germline loops: CDR1 MNHEY, CDR2 SMNVEV (reference sequence). The CDR3 consists of 13 residues. The germline V and J ends were trimmed by 5 bases and 4 bases, with 10 bases remaining between them.

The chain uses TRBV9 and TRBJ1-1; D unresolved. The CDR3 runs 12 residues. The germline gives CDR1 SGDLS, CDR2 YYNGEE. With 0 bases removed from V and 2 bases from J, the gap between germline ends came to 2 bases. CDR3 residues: CASSVVNTEAFF. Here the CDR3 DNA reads TGTGCCAGCAGCGTAGTTAACACTGAAGCTTTCTTT.

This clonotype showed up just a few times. The CDR3: CASSLKGVLGTSNEQFF. The CDR3 DNA reads TGTGCCAGCAGCTTAAAAGGGGTGCTCGGAACTTCCAATGAGCAGTTCTTC. The rearrangement joins TRBV7-2 to TRBJ2-1, with D maybe TRBD1 (5 bases). This CDR3 region has 17 residues. Germline V lookup: CDR1 SGHTA, CDR2 FQGNSA. The germline V and J ends were trimmed by 2 bases and 6 bases, with 20 bases remaining between them.

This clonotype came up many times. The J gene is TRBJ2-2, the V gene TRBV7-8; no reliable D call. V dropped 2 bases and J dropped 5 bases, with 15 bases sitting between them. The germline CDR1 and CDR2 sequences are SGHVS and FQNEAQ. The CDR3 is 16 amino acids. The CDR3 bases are TGTGCCAGCAGCTTATCGAGCTTACTGGGGACCGGGGAGCTGTTTTTT. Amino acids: CASSLSSLLGTGELFF.

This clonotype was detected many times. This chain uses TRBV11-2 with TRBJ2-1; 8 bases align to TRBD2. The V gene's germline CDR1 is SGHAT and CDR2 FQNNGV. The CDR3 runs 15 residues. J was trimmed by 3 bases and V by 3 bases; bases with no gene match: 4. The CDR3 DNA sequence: TGTGCCAGCAGCTTTCAAGCGGGAGTCTACAATGAGCAGTTCTTC. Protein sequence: CASSFQAGVYNEQFF.

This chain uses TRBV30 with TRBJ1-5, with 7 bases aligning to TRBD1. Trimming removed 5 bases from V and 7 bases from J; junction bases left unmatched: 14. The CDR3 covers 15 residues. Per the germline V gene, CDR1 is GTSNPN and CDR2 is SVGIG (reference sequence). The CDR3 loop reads CAWEPKTGVGQPQHF. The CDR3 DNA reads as TGTGCCTGGGAGCCCAAAACAGGGGTGGGACAGCCCCAGCATTTT.

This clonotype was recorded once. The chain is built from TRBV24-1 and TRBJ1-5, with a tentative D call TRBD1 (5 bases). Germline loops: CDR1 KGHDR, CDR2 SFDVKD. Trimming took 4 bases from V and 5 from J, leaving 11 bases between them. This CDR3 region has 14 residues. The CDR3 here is CATSENGHYQPQHF. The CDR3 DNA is TGTGCCACCAGTGAAAACGGACACTATCAGCCCCAGCATTTT.

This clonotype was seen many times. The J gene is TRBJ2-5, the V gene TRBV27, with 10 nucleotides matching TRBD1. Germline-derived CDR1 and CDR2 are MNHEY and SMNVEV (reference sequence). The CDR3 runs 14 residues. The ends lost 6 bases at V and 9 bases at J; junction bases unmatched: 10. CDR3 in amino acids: CASSLDRGDYPQYF. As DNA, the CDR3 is TGTGCCAGCAGCCTGGACAGGGGGGACTATCCCCAGTACTTC.

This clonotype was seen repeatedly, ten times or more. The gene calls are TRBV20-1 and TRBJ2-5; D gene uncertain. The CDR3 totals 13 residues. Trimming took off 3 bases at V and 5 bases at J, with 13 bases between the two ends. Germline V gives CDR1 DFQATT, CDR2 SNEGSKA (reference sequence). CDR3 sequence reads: CSASIQWKETQYF. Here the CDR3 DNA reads TGCAGTGCTAGCATACAGTGGAAGGAGACCCAGTACTTC.

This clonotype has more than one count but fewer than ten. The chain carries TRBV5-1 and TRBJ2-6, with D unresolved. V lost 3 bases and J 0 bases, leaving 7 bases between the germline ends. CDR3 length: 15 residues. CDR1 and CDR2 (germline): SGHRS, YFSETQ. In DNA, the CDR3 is TGCGCCAGCAGCTCTTTAGCCTCTGGGGCCAACGTCCTGACTTTC. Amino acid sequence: CASSSLASGANVLTF.